This T cell receptor beta chain appears in the sequencing data of a study of T-cell memory formation after mild COVID-19 (dated by TCRdb to the early 2020s). A note on the overall study: TCR sequence clusters from the two donors were largely donor specific. T-cell clones expanding and contracting after mild COVID-19 in a couple of donors were tracked by longitudinal TCRalpha and TCRbeta repertoire sequencing. Two young, previously healthy adult volunteers, one female and one male, were included in the cohort. Findings and caveats that apply to the study as a whole: Clones that contracted from day 15 to 85 showed balanced CD4/CD8 phenotypes, whereas a second wave of clones that expanded from day 15 to 37 leaned towards CD4+. Contracting CD4+ clones turned up mainly in the CM and EM memory subsets, whereas EMRA was where CD8+ clones were enriched. Some responding clones were detected in pre-infection memory, suggesting pre-existing cross-reactive memory T cells joined the SARS-CoV-2 response. SARS-CoV-2 specificity of the second-wave clones peaking on day 37 was not confirmed. Only two mild cases were covered in the study, and larger cohorts including severe cases with pre-infection samples were considered necessary.

V is shortened by 0 bases, J by 0 bases, and the region joining them spans 14 bases. From the germline V gene (reference sequence), CDR1 is SEHNR and CDR2 is FQNEAQ. The CDR3 spans 17 residues, from the cysteine through the phenylalanine. The retained sequence is limited to the CDR3, 51 bases, with the frame set at the first base. TCRdb lists the instrument as Illumina NovaSeq 6000. Using 5'RACE with constant-segment primers, TCRalpha and TCRbeta cDNA libraries were constructed, with sample barcodes and unique molecular identifiers added in the process. RNA was extracted from every sample with Trizol reagent. The libraries were amplified in two PCR steps, and the second step added a second sample barcode and Illumina TruSeq adapters. Sequencing of libraries was performed on an Illumina NovaSeq with 2 x 150 bp paired-end reads. For the original study's pipeline: Reads were demultiplexed and collapsed into UMI-guided consensus sequences with migec v1.2.7. With mixcr v2.1.11, UMI consensuses were aligned to TRA and TRB V and J templates and assembled into clonotypes. Expanded or contracted clonotypes were those called significant by both edgeR and NoisET, with noise models trained on biological replicates. For edgeR calls, a false discovery rate-adjusted p below 0.01 and a log2 fold-change threshold of 1 were applied. As an exploratory analysis of dynamics, max-normalized trajectories of the 1000 most abundant clonotypes were examined with PCA combined with hierarchical clustering. Separately sequenced CD4+ and CD8+ repertoires were used to assign the CD4 or CD8 phenotype of responding clones. TCRdb redid the processing of the public reads, applying fastp at Q25 and MiXCR, and retained in-frame beta chains. For every CDR3 protein sequence, its rows merge into one entry that carries the most common genes and DNA. For this entry, the V and J calls and clone size follow TCRdb and not the study's own pipeline. This sample gives 350,000 to 500,000 distinct CDR3 sequences in total; 23% of them show up just once. The top ten hold over 10% of the sample.

PBMCs were isolated by Ficoll-Paque density gradient centrifugation. Of note for this clonotype: Its cognate antigen has yet to be identified. No per-base quality is available; no much larger clone lies one base away.

Sequencing was done on a sample of PBMCs or a T cell subset sorted from them (not recorded which). The chain links TRBV7-9 with TRBJ2-5; the D gene is perhaps TRBD1, from 6 matching bases. The TCR comes from an adult woman who had mild COVID-19 (a few samples of this study predate the infection). The sample titles of this study are shuffled in the database, so cell type and time point are left out; the donor was told from shared clones. The CDR3 sequence is CASSLAGQGLYQETQYF. At the DNA level, the sequence is TGTGCCAGCAGCTTAGCGGGGCAGGGGCTGTACCAAGAGACCCAGTACTTC.